This T cell receptor beta chain was sequenced during a study of siplizumab effects on memory and regulatory T cells. Germline CDR1 and CDR2: SGDLS and YYNGEE. The V gene lost 0 bases and the J gene lost 7 bases, with 11 bases spanning the gap. This CDR3 is built from 14 residues. Profiled with immunoSEQ multiplex PCR; TCRdb holds only in-frame clones, not every one. The table has 99,000 or so clones, 90% to 95% seen once. The source of this sequence is a human donor in good health. This chain uses TRBV9 with TRBJ2-1; a possible D gene is TRBD2 (6 bases). The sample taken for sequencing was non-Treg CD4+ T cells sorted from blood. Written as DNA, the CDR3 is TGTGCCAGCAGCGTAGAAGAGGAGGGAAATGAGCAGTTCTTC. This translates into CASSVEEEGNEQFF. The variable domain in full, completed from reference TRBV9 and TRBJ2-1, reads DSGVTQTPKHLITATGQRVTLRCSPRSGDLSVYWYQQSLDQGLQFLIQYYNGEERAKGNILERFSAQQFPDLHSELNLSSLELGDSALYFCASSVEEEGNEQFFGPGTRLTVL.